Each of the 16 T cell receptor beta chains below was sequenced from the same sample in a study of T-cell memory formation after mild COVID-19 (TCRdb year 2021). Receptor amplification or capture employed 5' RACE. Sequenced using an Illumina NovaSeq 6000. TCRdb reprocessing: public reads trimmed at Q25 with fastp, clones called with MiXCR, in-frame beta chains kept. Each entry is one CDR3 protein sequence, shown with its most common DNA and genes. The sample has 350,000 or so distinct CDR3 sequences on record, around 21% of them singletons. The ten largest clonotypes hold around an eighth of the sample. The sequenced sample was PBMCs or a T cell subset sorted from them (not recorded which). These receptors were collected from an adult woman who had mild COVID-19 (a few samples of this study predate the infection). The sample titles of this study are shuffled in the database, so cell type and time point are left out; the donor was told from shared clones.

In this sample, this clonotype turned up a few times. The rearrangement joins TRBV7-8 to TRBJ2-7; maybe TRBD2 (5 bases). The CDR3 extends over 15 amino acids. Germline V CDR1 and CDR2: SGHVS, FQNEAQ. The V gene lost 5 bases and the J gene lost 0 bases, with 14 bases spanning the gap. CDR3 loop: CASSPQSGSSYEQYF. Here the CDR3 DNA reads TGTGCCAGCAGCCCCCAATCGGGGAGCTCCTACGAGCAGTACTTC. Filled out from reference TRBV7-8 and TRBJ2-7, the complete variable domain reads GAGVSQSPRYKVAKRGQDVALRCDPISGHVSLFWYQQALGQGPEFLTYFQNEAQLDKSGLPSDRFFAERPEGSVSTLKIQRTQQEDSAVYLCASSPQSGSSYEQYFGPGTRLTVT.

As DNA, the CDR3 is TGTGCCAGCTCAGCTGGACAGCTAAATCAGCCCCAGCATTTT. This encodes CASSAGQLNQPQHF. This chain links TRBV18 with TRBJ1-5, with D maybe TRBD1 (6 bases). Trimming left V 5 bases short and J 4 bases short, with 12 bases between. Germline CDR1 is KGHSH and CDR2 is LQKENI. The CDR3 extends over 14 amino acids.

The rearrangement joins TRBV6-1 to TRBJ2-7, with TRBD2 matching 11 bases. The CDR3 runs 15 residues. With 6 bases clipped from V and 0 bases from J, the junction kept 4 bases outside the gene matches. Germline lookup yields CDR1 MNHNS and CDR2 SASEGT. The CDR3: CASRMTSGISYEQYF. CDR3 in DNA: TGTGCCAGCAGGATGACTAGCGGGATCTCCTACGAGCAGTACTTC.

Notes on this clonotype: Sequence at one end of the junction differs from germline and may be a read error. This CDR3 is CASSYSTGFGGYTF. Here the CDR3 DNA reads TGCGCCAGCAGTTACTCGACAGGGTTCGGTGGCTACACCTTC. This rearrangement joins TRBV6-2 or TRBV6-3 to TRBJ1-2; 7 positions agree with TRBD1. The germline CDR1 and CDR2 sequences are MNHEY and SVGEGT. The CDR3 sequence is 14 residues long.

This clonotype came up a few times. This chain links TRBV5-1 with TRBJ2-7, with D tentatively TRBD1 (6 bases). The CDR3 spans 13 residues. Germline V gene data show CDR1 as SGHRS and CDR2 as YFSETQ. Between the trimmed V and J ends, which lost 1 base and 5 bases, there was a span of 10 bases. CDR3 DNA: TGCGCCAGCAGCTTGTGGGGGCCCGACGAGCAGTACTTC. Translated: CASSLWGPDEQYF.

The chain carries TRBV20-1 and TRBJ1-6, with D unclear. CDR3 length: 13 amino acids. V lost 3 bases and J 9 bases, leaving 12 bases between the germline ends. Germline values: CDR1 DFQATT, CDR2 SNEGSKA (reference sequence). This chain's CDR3 is CSASVGYGSPLHF. Written as DNA, the CDR3 is TGCAGTGCTAGTGTGGGATATGGTTCACCCCTCCACTTT.

This clonotype has ten or more counts. The V gene is TRBV20-1, the J gene TRBJ2-7; the D is unclear. The CDR3 has 14 amino acids. Trimming left V 3 bases short and J 0 bases short, with 12 bases between. Germline CDR1 is DFQATT and CDR2 is SNEGSKA (reference sequence). CDR3 sequence reads: CSASSQASSYEQYF. The CDR3 nucleotides are TGCAGTGCTAGTTCCCAGGCCAGCTCCTACGAGCAGTACTTC.

This clonotype was seen a handful of times. The chain links TRBV2 to TRBJ2-1; TRBD2 agrees at 9 bases. The CDR3 consists of 16 residues. V dropped 2 bases and J dropped 2; count of bases not matched to a gene: 4. Per germline, CDR1 SNHLY and CDR2 FYNNEI. CDR3 protein: CASSESGGRAYNEQFF. The CDR3 DNA reads as TGTGCCAGCAGTGAATCGGGCGGGAGGGCCTACAATGAGCAGTTCTTC. The entire variable domain, with the rest obtained from reference TRBV2 and TRBJ2-1, is as follows: EPEVTQTPSHQVTQMGQEVILRCVPISNHLYFYWYRQILGQKVEFLVSFYNNEISEKSEIFDDQFSVERPDGSNFTLKIRSTKLEDSAMYFCASSESGGRAYNEQFFGPGTRLTVL.

This clonotype was seen more than once but under ten times. The chain combines TRBV6-2 or TRBV6-3 with TRBJ2-5; 10 bases agree with TRBD2. The CDR3 sequence is 15 residues long. Germline CDR1 and CDR2: MNHEY and SVGEGT. J gave up 2 bases and V 4 bases, and 4 bases lay outside the gene matches. The CDR3 nucleotides read TGTGCCAGCAGTTCTCTAGCGGGGGAGCAAGAGACCCAGTACTTC. As protein: CASSSLAGEQETQYF.

This clonotype was counted only a few times. The chain is built from TRBV18 and TRBJ2-7; D not resolved. Germline CDR1 and CDR2: KGHSH and LQKENI. V was cut by 1 base and J by 0 bases, with 7 bases left in between. The CDR3 covers 14 residues. In nucleotides, the CDR3 is TGTGCCAGCTCACCACGTTCAGACTCCTACGAGCAGTACTTC. Its translation: CASSPRSDSYEQYF.

This clonotype has only a few counts. The V call is TRBV7-6, the J call TRBJ1-2, with 7 bases fitting TRBD1. Germline V lookup: CDR1 SGHVS, CDR2 FNYEAQ. CDR3 length: 18 residues. V lost 0 bases, J lost 6 bases, and 16 bases stayed unmatched. Here the CDR3 DNA reads TGTGCCAGCAGCTTAGCCCTCGGAGGGGGCTGGGATATGGATGGCTACACCTTC. Residues: CASSLALGGGWDMDGYTF.

The V call is TRBV5-1, the J call TRBJ2-3, with TRBD2 as a possible D gene (5 bases). Germline V lookup: CDR1 SGHRS, CDR2 YFSETQ. V shed 4 bases and J shed 3 bases, with 15 bases lying between them. There are 15 residues in the CDR3. The DNA for the CDR3 is TGCGCCAGCAGCGTCGTAGGGCGAGGGACAGATACGCAGTATTTT. Its translation: CASSVVGRGTDTQYF. Combining the CDR3 with reference TRBV5-1 and TRBJ2-3 gives the whole variable domain KAGVTQTPRYLIKTRGQQVTLSCSPISGHRSVSWYQQTPGQGLQFLFEYFSETQRNKGNFPGRFSGRQFSNSRSEMNVSTLELGDSALYLCASSVVGRGTDTQYFGPGTRLTVL.

V usage is TRBV11-2 and J usage is TRBJ2-7; 11 bases agree with TRBD2. The CDR3 covers 15 residues. Trimming cost V 6 bases and J 1 base; bases outside gene matches: 5. The germline CDR1 and CDR2 sequences are SGHAT and FQNNGV. The CDR3 here is CASRSGTSGSYEQYF. For the CDR3, the DNA is TGTGCCAGCAGATCCGGGACTAGCGGTTCCTACGAGCAGTACTTC.

This rearrangement joins TRBV4-2 to TRBJ1-1, with 10 bases that match TRBD1. CDR3 length equals 15 residues. Germline CDR1 is LGHNA and CDR2 is YNFKEQ. The junction had 3 bases not matched to a gene; V was cut back by 0 bases and J by 5 bases. CDR3 loop: CASSQEGTGATEAFF. For the CDR3, the DNA is TGTGCCAGCAGCCAAGAGGGGACAGGGGCAACTGAAGCTTTCTTT.

This clonotype was counted between two and nine times. The CDR3 DNA is TGTGCCACCAGTGATTTGCCGTTCTACGAGCAGTACTTC. Amino acid sequence: CATSDLPFYEQYF. The genes are TRBV24-1 and TRBJ2-7, with D unclear. Per the germline V gene, CDR1 is KGHDR and CDR2 is SFDVKD. The V and J ends lost 0 bases and 3 bases respectively, with 5 bases between them. CDR3 length equals 13 residues.

Many counts were recorded for this clonotype. The chain links TRBV7-6 to TRBJ1-1; D is unresolved. The V end was cut by 5 bases, the J end by 5 bases, with 9 bases between. The germline CDR1 and CDR2 sequences are SGHVS and FNYEAQ. The CDR3 runs to 12 residues. The CDR3 spells CASSRWGTEAFF. The CDR3 DNA reads TGTGCCAGCAGCCGTTGGGGTACTGAAGCTTTCTTT.